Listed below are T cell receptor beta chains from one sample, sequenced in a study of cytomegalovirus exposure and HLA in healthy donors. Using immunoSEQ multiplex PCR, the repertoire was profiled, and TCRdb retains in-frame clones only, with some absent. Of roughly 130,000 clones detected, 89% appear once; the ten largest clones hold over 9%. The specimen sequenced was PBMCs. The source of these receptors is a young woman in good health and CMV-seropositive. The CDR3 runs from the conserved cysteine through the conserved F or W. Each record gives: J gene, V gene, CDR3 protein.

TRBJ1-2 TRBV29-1 CSVEDEGLYYGYTF
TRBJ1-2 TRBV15 CATSRDQQGSGGYTF
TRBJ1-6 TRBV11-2 CASSLGRDSLVNSPLHF
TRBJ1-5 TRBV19 CASSTSEPQHF
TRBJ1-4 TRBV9 CASSVGGQGVEKLFF
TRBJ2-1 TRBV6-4 CASSATSGDYNEQFF
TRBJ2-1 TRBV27 CASIKTSGENNEQFF
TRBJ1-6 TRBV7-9 CASSEGQYNSPLHF
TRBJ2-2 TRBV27 CASSLRAGELFF
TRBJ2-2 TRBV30 CAWTRTRNTGELFF
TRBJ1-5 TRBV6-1 CASSEAGGQGLPQHF
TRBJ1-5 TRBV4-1 CASSQVGTGGVQPQHF
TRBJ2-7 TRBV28 CASSHMDRAVPYEQYF
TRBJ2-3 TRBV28 CASSFDSLRDTDTQYF
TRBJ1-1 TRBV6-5 CASSYSTGTGGEAFF
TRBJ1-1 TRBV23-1 CASSASSGTGVLANTEAFF
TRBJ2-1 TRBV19 CASSSSAGGWDEQFF
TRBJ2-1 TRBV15 CATSRAMPRGNEQFF
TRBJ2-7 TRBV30 CAWSAGTSIEQYF
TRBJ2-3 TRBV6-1 CASSEDRQYTQYF
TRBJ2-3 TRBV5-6 CASSLGALLHTDTQYF
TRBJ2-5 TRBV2 CASSSPPGSLGETQYF
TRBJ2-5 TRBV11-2 CASSLDPTGFGETQYF
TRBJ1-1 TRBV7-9 CASSLTGNTEAFF
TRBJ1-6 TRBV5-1 CASSPGTGNSPLHF
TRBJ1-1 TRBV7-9 CASSPPSRHYTEAFF
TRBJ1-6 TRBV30 CAWSVLRGRESPLHF
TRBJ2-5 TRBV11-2 CASSLFPAGGLTFQETQYF
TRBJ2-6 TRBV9 CASSGHGTGASSGANVLTF
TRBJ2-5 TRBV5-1 CASSFGTSGGQTQYF
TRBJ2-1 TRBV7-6 CASSPDRGMYNEQFF
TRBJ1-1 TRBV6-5 CASSYGEKTEAFF
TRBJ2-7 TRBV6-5 CATRGDSTYEQYF
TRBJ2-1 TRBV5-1 CASSLFVRGPRDIEQFF
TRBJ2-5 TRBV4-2 CASSQEGGTGTQYF